The 30 T cell receptor beta chains below all came from one sample that was sequenced in a study of cytomegalovirus exposure and HLA in healthy donors. The PCR contained 60 Vbeta and 13 Jbeta primers. The method was immunoSEQ multiplex PCR; TCRdb's version includes in-frame clones alone and lacks a portion of them. The sample comprises some 80,000 clones, 10% of which are singletons, and approximately 23% rests with the top ten. The specimen sequenced was PBMCs. Receptors originate from a man in his sixties in good health and CMV-seropositive.

This clone was seen more than once but under ten times. The rearrangement links TRBV5-4 to TRBJ2-1, with 11 bases lining up with TRBD2. CDR3 length: 17 residues. V shed 5 bases, J shed 9 bases, and the junction held 16 bases outside the gene matches. Germline assignment: CDR1 SGHNT and CDR2 YYREEE (reference sequence). The CDR3 protein is CASSPPPLAGGLIEQFF. The CDR3 bases are TGTGCCAGCAGTCCTCCACCCTTAGCGGGGGGGTTGATTGAGCAGTTCTTC.

The sample holds a few counts of this clone. This chain links TRBV19 with TRBJ2-3; 8 bases agree with TRBD2. The CDR3 is made up of 14 amino acids. The germline gives CDR1 LNHDA, CDR2 SQIVND (reference sequence). The V and J ends lost 6 bases and 2 bases, in that order; junction bases with no gene match: 4. The CDR3 DNA reads TGTGCCAGTAGGACGACTAGCGCCACAGATACGCAGTATTTT. Protein product: CASRTTSATDTQYF.

The chain is built from TRBV30 and TRBJ1-2; 9 positions match TRBD1. The CDR3 totals 15 residues. V shed 2 bases, J shed 7 bases, and the junction held 11 bases outside the gene matches. Germline loops: CDR1 GTSNPN, CDR2 SVGIG (reference sequence). As DNA, the CDR3 is TGTGCCTGGAGTCCTCTCGGACAGGGGATGAGTGGCTACACCTTC. It specifies CAWSPLGQGMSGYTF.

The rearrangement uses TRBV5-1 and TRBJ2-1; TRBD2 aligns across 9 bases. The ends lost 4 bases at V and 7 bases at J; junction bases unmatched: 12. The CDR3 length is 16 residues. Germline CDR1 reads SGHRS; CDR2 reads YFSETQ. The CDR3 loop is CASSPGVVAGENEQFF. Here the CDR3 DNA reads TGCGCCAGCAGCCCCGGGGTGGTAGCGGGAGAAAATGAGCAGTTCTTC.

This rearrangement joins TRBV19 to TRBJ2-1, with a weak D call TRBD1 (6 bases). Germline V gene data show CDR1 as LNHDA and CDR2 as SQIVND (reference sequence). V shed 8 bases and J shed 6 bases, with 17 bases lying between them. CDR3 length: 14 amino acids. The CDR3 protein is CASCPLQGSNEQFF. The CDR3 bases are TGTGCCAGTTGTCCCCTACAGGGATCCAATGAGCAGTTCTTC.

The chain is built from TRBV2 and TRBJ2-5, with 9 bases identical to TRBD2. V was pared by 6 bases and J by 11 bases, with 7 bases of the junction left unmatched. Per the germline V gene, CDR1 is SNHLY and CDR2 is FYNNEI. This CDR3 has 12 amino acids. The CDR3 DNA is TGTGCCAGCAGGGGACTAGCTGAGGCTCAGTACTTC. Translation gives CASRGLAEAQYF.

A note on this clone: The junction shows a germline mismatch at one end, possibly a read error. This chain links TRBV6-1 with TRBJ1-3; TRBD1 aligns across 7 bases. Germline V gives CDR1 MNHNS, CDR2 SASEGT. The CDR3 extends over 16 amino acids. Written as DNA, the CDR3 is TGTGCCAACAGTGAACAACCCGGGACAGTTGGAAACACCATATATTTT. Translating it yields CANSEQPGTVGNTIYF.

This chain connects TRBV6-1 to TRBJ2-5; 11 nucleotides match TRBD2. The CDR3 has 14 residues. V was clipped by 6 bases and J by 2 bases; unmatched bases: 2. Looked up from germline, CDR1 is MNHNS and CDR2 is SASEGT. CDR3 protein: CASSLAGGQETQYF. The CDR3 bases are TGTGCCAGCAGCTTAGCGGGGGGGCAAGAGACCCAGTACTTC.

V gene TRBV4-2 combines with J gene TRBJ2-1; 8 nucleotides agree with TRBD2. Germline CDR1 and CDR2: LGHNA and YNFKEQ. CDR3 length: 15 amino acids. The junction had 3 bases not matched to a gene; V was cut back by 1 base and J by 4 bases. The chain's CDR3 is CASSQAAGAYNEQFF. As DNA, the CDR3 is TGTGCCAGCAGCCAAGCAGCGGGAGCATACAATGAGCAGTTCTTC.

The chain has TRBV5-1 and TRBJ2-5, with 9 bases aligning to TRBD2. The CDR3 loop spans 17 amino acids. V lost 4 bases and J lost 2; bases outside the gene matches: 12. Germline lookup yields CDR1 SGHRS and CDR2 YFSETQ. CDR3 DNA: TGCGCCAGCAGCGAGGGTAGTAGCGGGGGTATACAAGAGACCCAGTACTTC. This sequence encodes CASSEGSSGGIQETQYF.

This clone was observed a handful of times. The chain couples TRBV9 to TRBJ2-5; 7 positions match TRBD2. This CDR3 contains 15 residues. Trimming cost V 0 bases and J 1 base; bases outside gene matches: 3. Germline V gives CDR1 SGDLS, CDR2 YYNGEE. The chain's CDR3 is CASSVGGRAQETQYF. The CDR3 coding sequence is TGTGCCAGCAGCGTAGGAGGGAGGGCCCAAGAGACCCAGTACTTC. Looking up the rest from reference TRBV9 and TRBJ2-5 gives the full variable domain: DSGVTQTPKHLITATGQRVTLRCSPRSGDLSVYWYQQSLDQGLQFLIQYYNGEERAKGNILERFSAQQFPDLHSELNLSSLELGDSALYFCASSVGGRAQETQYFGPGTRLLVL.

The V call is TRBV18, the J call TRBJ2-7; 9 nucleotides line up with TRBD2. After removal of 3 bases from V and 4 bases from J, the junction contained 1 base not matched to a gene. This CDR3 region has 13 residues. Germline V gene lookup returns CDR1 KGHSH and CDR2 LQKENI. CDR3 sequence: CASSPSGSYEQYF. DNA of the CDR3: TGTGCCAGCTCACCTAGCGGGAGTTACGAGCAGTACTTC.

This clone was seen a handful of times. The chain carries TRBV10-3 and TRBJ1-1, with D unresolved. Germline V gives CDR1 ENHRY, CDR2 SYGVKD. V was shortened by 4 bases and J by 0 bases, with 9 bases between the two germline ends. CDR3 length: 14 residues. The CDR3 nucleotides are TGTGCCATCAGTGCCCAACAGATGAACACTGAAGCTTTCTTT. Translating it yields CAISAQQMNTEAFF.

The chain uses TRBV9 and TRBJ2-5, with TRBD2 matching over 11 bases. The CDR3 is 16 residues long. The junction had 3 bases not matched to a gene; V was cut back by 0 bases and J by 2 bases. Germline assignment: CDR1 SGDLS and CDR2 YYNGEE. The CDR3 bases are TGTGCCAGCAGCGTAGGGGCTAGCGGGGGGCAAGAGACCCAGTACTTC. It codes for CASSVGASGGQETQYF.

This clone was seen only a few times. The V and J genes are TRBV2 and TRBJ2-2; tentative D call: TRBD2 (5 bases). The V end was cut by 8 bases, the J end by 5 bases, with 18 bases between. Germline V gene sequence: CDR1 SNHLY, CDR2 FYNNEI. This CDR3 is 15 amino acids long. As DNA, the CDR3 is TGTGCCAGCTTTGCCCTAGGCGGGCGGACCGGGGAGCTGTTTTTT. Translated, it gives CASFALGGRTGELFF.

Written as DNA, the CDR3 is TGTGCCAGCAGCTTAGTTGGACAGATCGAGCAGTACGTC. Protein sequence: CASSLVGQIEQYV. J is TRBJ2-7 and V is TRBV7-8, with a tentative D call TRBD1 (6 bases). Trimming cost V 1 base and J 6 bases, with 10 bases left between them. Germline CDR1 is SGHVS and CDR2 is FQNEAQ. This CDR3 is 13 amino acids long.

The V call is TRBV27, the J call TRBJ1-3, with D possibly TRBD1 on 6 matching bases. V lost 2 bases, J lost 6 bases, and 11 bases lay in between. Germline lookup yields CDR1 MNHEY and CDR2 SMNVEV (reference sequence). CDR3 length equals 14 residues. The CDR3 DNA sequence: TGTGCCAGCAGTTTAAGGGCAGGGGTAAACACCATATATTTT. It is translated as CASSLRAGVNTIYF.

The chain employs TRBV5-8 and TRBJ2-7, with D possibly matching TRBD2 (5 bases). Germline-derived CDR1 and CDR2 are SGHTS and YDEGEE. The V end lost 4 bases, the J end lost 2 bases, and 13 bases lay between the germline ends. This CDR3 is built from 14 residues. CDR3: CASSPGSLTYEQYV. CDR3 in DNA: TGTGCCAGCAGCCCGGGGTCGCTGACCTACGAGCAGTACGTC.

This clone was counted between two and nine times. The chain uses TRBV7-9 and TRBJ2-7; possible D gene TRBD1, 5 bases. Between the trimmed V and J ends, which lost 4 bases and 3 bases, there was a span of 25 bases. The CDR3 sequence is 18 residues long. Germline V gene sequence: CDR1 SEHNR, CDR2 FQNEAQ (reference sequence). DNA of the CDR3: TGTGCCAGCAGCTCCATGCGAACAGGCCCGACGAAGGTCTACGAGCAGTACTTC. Translating it yields CASSSMRTGPTKVYEQYF. The full variable domain, in which reference TRBV7-9 and TRBJ2-7 provide the parts outside the CDR3, is DTGVSQNPRHKITKRGQNVTFRCDPISEHNRLYWYRQTLGQGPEFLTYFQNEAQLEKSRLLSDRFSAERPKGSFSTLEIQRTEQGDSAMYLCASSSMRTGPTKVYEQYFGPGTRLTVT.

This clone was seen a few times. The V and J genes are TRBV6-1 and TRBJ2-7, with a weak D call TRBD2 (6 bases). With 6 bases removed from V and 4 bases from J, the gap between germline ends came to 13 bases. The V gene's germline CDR1 is MNHNS and CDR2 SASEGT. CDR3 length: 13 residues. Here the CDR3 reads CASSPSAAYEQYF. The CDR3 DNA reads as TGTGCCAGCAGCCCTAGCGCTGCATACGAGCAGTACTTC.

This clone was seen more than once but under ten times. V is TRBV21-1 and J is TRBJ1-1; TRBD1, the D gene given by the table, was not confirmed from the DNA. TRBV21-1 is recorded as a pseudogene. The CDR3 loop spans 18 amino acids. The CDR3 region has the DNA TGTGCCAGCAGCAAAAAGATTGAAAGGGACAGCCTGAACACTGAAGCTTTCTTT. It translates to CASSKKIERDSLNTEAFF.

This clone was observed a handful of times. The rearrangement uses TRBV4-1 and TRBJ2-2; the match to TRBD2 covers 9 bases. V lost 4 bases and J lost 5; bases outside the gene matches: 8. The CDR3 totals 16 residues. Looked up from germline, CDR1 is MGHRA and CDR2 is YSYEKL. CDR3 amino acids: CASSRAGGLPTGELFF. The CDR3, as DNA: TGCGCCAGCAGCCGAGCGGGGGGTCTCCCAACCGGGGAGCTGTTTTTT.

This clone was observed a handful of times. This chain joins TRBV6-1 and TRBJ2-7; D is undetermined. CDR3 length: 11 residues. V lost 3 bases, J lost 3 bases, and 3 bases lay in between. Germline values: CDR1 MNHNS, CDR2 SASEGT. The CDR3 sequence: CASSEGYEQYV. As DNA, the CDR3 is TGTGCCAGCAGTGAGGGCTACGAGCAGTACGTC.

The chain joins TRBV7-3 to TRBJ2-5, with 11 positions matching TRBD1. With V trimmed by 2 bases and J by 4 bases, 6 bases remained unmatched. The CDR3 sequence is 16 residues long. In germline, CDR1 is SGHTA, CDR2 FQGTGA. CDR3: CASSLGGQGAGETQYF. The DNA for the CDR3 is TGTGCCAGCAGCTTAGGTGGACAGGGGGCTGGAGAGACCCAGTACTTC.

The chain links TRBV19 to TRBJ2-1, with 10 positions matching TRBD2. This CDR3 is 16 amino acids long. Unmatched junction bases numbered 11, after V lost 7 bases and J lost 5 bases. Per germline, CDR1 LNHDA and CDR2 SQIVND (reference sequence). CDR3 DNA: TGTGCCAGTATCACTGGGGCTAGCGGGAGAAACAATGAGCAGTTCTTC. Translation: CASITGASGRNNEQFF.

The chain joins TRBV27 to TRBJ2-1; D not certain. The germline gives CDR1 MNHEY, CDR2 SMNVEV (reference sequence). This CDR3 contains 14 residues. With 5 bases removed from V and 0 bases from J, the gap between germline ends came to 8 bases. CDR3 sequence: CASSRPGSYNEQFF. Written as DNA, the CDR3 is TGTGCCAGCAGTCGCCCGGGCTCCTACAATGAGCAGTTCTTC.

The chain is built from TRBV29-1 and TRBJ2-3, with TRBD2 identical over 7 bases. Germline CDR1 reads SQVTM; CDR2 reads ANQGSEA. The CDR3 spans 14 residues. The J segment lost 0 bases and the V segment lost 4 bases, leaving 4 bases of the junction unmatched. The CDR3 nucleotides read TGCAGCGTTGTGCGGGAGTTAAGCACAGATACGCAGTATTTT. It encodes CSVVRELSTDTQYF.

This clone was recorded a few times. The V gene is TRBV28, the J gene TRBJ1-5, with D unclear. Between the trimmed V and J ends, which lost 6 bases and 2 bases, there was a span of 14 bases. Germline CDR1 and CDR2: MDHEN and SYDVKM. The length of the CDR3 is 15 residues. CDR3 in amino acids: CASSPVREGNQPQHF. CDR3 DNA sequence: TGTGCCAGCAGCCCTGTGCGGGAGGGCAATCAGCCCCAGCATTTT. Variable domain in full (rest from reference TRBV28 and TRBJ1-5): DVKVTQSSRYLVKRTGEKVFLECVQDMDHENMFWYRQDPGLGLRLIYFSYDVKMKEKGDIPEGYSVSREKKERFSLILESASTNQTSMYLCASSPVREGNQPQHFGDGTRLSIL.

This clone occurred a few times. The chain uses TRBV28 and TRBJ2-2; 8 nucleotides line up with TRBD2. Germline CDR1 is MDHEN and CDR2 is SYDVKM. Losses at the gene ends were 5 bases for V and 6 bases for J; bases not matched to a gene: 11. The CDR3 is 16 residues long. CDR3 region: CASSPAGAIIAGELFF. In DNA form, the CDR3 reads TGTGCCAGCAGTCCAGCGGGGGCGATTATAGCCGGGGAGCTGTTTTTT.

A few counts support this clone. The genes are TRBV7-2 and TRBJ2-5, with 13 bases aligning to TRBD2. This CDR3 comprises 15 residues. Germline V gene sequence: CDR1 SGHTA, CDR2 FQGNSA. V shed 5 bases, J shed 7 bases, and the junction held 7 bases outside the gene matches. Here the CDR3 reads CASSTTSGGAGTQYF. CDR3 in DNA: TGTGCCAGCAGCACTACTAGCGGGGGGGCCGGGACCCAGTACTTC.